The subject of this entry is one T cell receptor beta chain. Its antigen is as yet unknown. The naive CD8 subset, CD45RO-negative cells positively selected for CCR7, excluded terminally differentiated effector memory CD45RA+ cells. Trimming removed 0 bases at V and 8 bases at J, with 8 bases between. The CDR3 runs to 12 residues. Germline values: CDR1 SGHDT, CDR2 YYEEEE. These data come from a study of shared clonotypes between healthy human individuals. General study results and limits: The low donor count limited represented genetic and exposure-history diversity.

The assay used deep level. Clones were sequenced by immunoSEQ multiplex PCR, and TCRdb holds only the in-frame ones, with some missing. The sample has around 2,100,000 clones, about 95% seen once. Sequences were obtained from naive CD8+ T cells sorted from blood. This receptor was obtained from a man younger than 35 in good health. The genes are TRBV5-6 and TRBJ1-2, with D unresolved. The chain's CDR3 is CASSLASGGYTF. CDR3 nucleotides: TGTGCCAGCAGCTTGGCGTCGGGAGGCTACACCTTC.